What follows are 18 T cell receptor beta chains derived from one specimen sequenced in a study of shared clonotypes between healthy human individuals. TCRdb's table, derived via immunoSEQ multiplex PCR, lists solely in-frame clones and lacks some. The sample shows a few million clones, 95% of them seen only once. Input material: naive CD4+ T cells sorted from blood. Subset denoted: CD45RA+ positively selected. Receptors were obtained from a young man in good health.

This clone was picked up a small number of times. The sample has other DNA sequences that encode this CDR3 too. V gene TRBV28 combines with J gene TRBJ1-5; D gene uncertain. Germline loops: CDR1 MDHEN, CDR2 SYDVKM. The CDR3 is made up of 12 amino acids. Trimming stripped 6 bases from V and 0 bases from J, with 3 bases between. The CDR3 DNA reads as TGTGCCAGCAGGGGTAGCAATCAGCCCCAGCATTTT. Its translation: CASRGSNQPQHF.

The chain links TRBV5-6 to TRBJ1-2, with D hard to call. V was clipped by 1 base and J by 4 bases, with 11 bases between them. The CDR3 length is 14 residues. The germline V gene has CDR1 SGHDT and CDR2 YYEEEE. CDR3 in DNA: TGTGCCAGCAGCTTGTCTGGAGGAGCCTATGGCTACACCTTC. It codes for CASSLSGGAYGYTF.

This clone appeared once. V gene TRBV28 combines with J gene TRBJ2-3; possible D gene TRBD1, 5 bases. V lost 5 bases to trimming and J lost 1 base, with 13 bases between them. The germline gives CDR1 MDHEN, CDR2 SYDVKM. The CDR3 spans 15 residues. The CDR3 DNA reads TGTGCCAGCAGTCCCTTAGGGGCGGGCACAGATACGCAGTATTTT. Encoded protein: CASSPLGAGTDTQYF.

The rearrangement uses TRBV2 and TRBJ2-3; 8 positions agree with TRBD2. J lost 4 bases, V lost 6 bases, and 6 bases had no gene match. This CDR3 spans 14 amino acids. The V gene's germline CDR1 is SNHLY and CDR2 FYNNEI. The CDR3 loop reads CASRPGGAADTQYF. CDR3 nucleotides: TGTGCCAGCAGACCCGGGGGGGCCGCAGATACGCAGTATTTT.

With respect to this clone: Other DNA sequences in this sample translate to the same CDR3. V usage is TRBV28 and J usage is TRBJ1-6; D remains unclear. V lost 3 bases to trimming and J lost 6 bases, with 0 bases between them. The germline V gene has CDR1 MDHEN and CDR2 SYDVKM. CDR3 size: 11 residues. The CDR3 DNA reads TGTGCCAGCAGTTTTAATTCACCCCTCCACTTT. Its translation: CASSFNSPLHF.

V usage is TRBV5-1 and J usage is TRBJ1-2; D possibly corresponds to TRBD1 (6 bases). This CDR3 has 17 amino acids. Trimming took 0 bases from V and 8 from J, leaving 23 bases between them. Germline lookup yields CDR1 SGHRS and CDR2 YFSETQ. DNA for the CDR3: TGCGCCAGCAGCTTGGATATTGGGACAATCCTTGGGATAGGCTACACCTTC. Translating it yields CASSLDIGTILGIGYTF.

As regards this clone: This same CDR3 is encoded by further DNA sequences in the sample. This chain joins TRBV18 and TRBJ2-2; weak D call: TRBD2 (5 bases). V was clipped by 3 bases and J by 4 bases, with 9 bases between them. Germline V gene sequence: CDR1 KGHSH, CDR2 LQKENI. The CDR3 is 14 amino acids. In nucleotides, the CDR3 is TGTGCCAGCTCACCTCTAGAGGGCACCGGGGAGCTGTTTTTT. Protein sequence: CASSPLEGTGELFF. Variable domain in full (rest from reference TRBV18 and TRBJ2-2): NAGVMQNPRHLVRRRGQEARLRCSPMKGHSHVYWYRQLPEEGLKFMVYLQKENIIDESGMPKERFSAEFPKEGPSILRIQQVVRGDSAAYFCASSPLEGTGELFFGEGSRLTVL.

V usage is TRBV5-4 and J usage is TRBJ1-5; a weak D match, TRBD1 (5 bases). The CDR3 is made up of 17 amino acids. Germline CDR1 SGHNT, CDR2 YYREEE (reference sequence). V lost 0 bases and J lost 2, with 15 bases in between. The CDR3 DNA follows: TGTGCCAGCAGCTTGGGGGGGACCCCTGGAGGCAATCAGCCCCAGCATTTT. It yields the protein CASSLGGTPGGNQPQHF.

This chain uses TRBV6-1 with TRBJ2-7, with 10 positions matching TRBD1. The germline V gene encodes CDR1 MNHNS and CDR2 SASEGT. The CDR3 contains 15 residues. The ends lost 7 bases at V and 6 bases at J; junction bases unmatched: 12. The CDR3 spells CASTQWGGTGVEQYF. In DNA, the CDR3 is TGTGCCAGCACCCAATGGGGGGGGACAGGGGTCGAGCAGTACTTC.

This rearrangement joins TRBV7-8 to TRBJ1-3, with unresolved D. The CDR3 consists of 15 residues. Deletions cut 5 bases from V and 0 bases from J, with 11 bases between. The germline gives CDR1 SGHVS, CDR2 FQNEAQ. The CDR3 DNA reads TGTGCCAGCAGCCCCCAAGGAGGCTCTGGAAACACCATATATTTT. This sequence encodes CASSPQGGSGNTIYF.

The chain combines TRBV7-6 with TRBJ2-7, with D possibly TRBD1 on 6 matching bases. Per the germline V gene, CDR1 is SGHVS and CDR2 is FNYEAQ. The CDR3 loop spans 14 amino acids. V lost 5 bases to trimming and J lost 0 bases, with 11 bases between them. This chain's CDR3 is CASSRDRSSYEQYF. In nucleotides, the CDR3 is TGTGCCAGCAGCCGAGACAGGAGCTCCTACGAGCAGTACTTC.

The rearrangement uses TRBV2 and TRBJ1-2; D gene uncertain. V shed 3 bases and J shed 1 base, with 12 bases lying between them. The germline V gene has CDR1 SNHLY and CDR2 FYNNEI. The CDR3 contains 15 residues. The CDR3, as DNA: TGTGCCAGCAGTGAGAGGGTGGGGAATAACTATGGCTACACCTTC. Amino acid sequence: CASSERVGNNYGYTF.

The genes are TRBV4-3 and TRBJ2-1, with a possible D match to TRBD2 (6 bases). The germline V gene encodes CDR1 LGHNA and CDR2 YSLEER. The CDR3 runs to 14 residues. The germline V and J ends were trimmed by 3 bases and 7 bases, with 13 bases remaining between them. The CDR3 DNA follows: TGCGCCAGCAGCCACAACCGGGACTCAAATGAGCAGTTCTTC. Translated, it gives CASSHNRDSNEQFF.

Turning to this clone: Within the sample, other DNA sequences also encode this same CDR3. The chain has TRBV6-1 and TRBJ2-5; no clear D gene. Trimming left V 7 bases short and J 1 base short, with 7 bases between. Germline V CDR1 and CDR2: MNHNS, SASEGT. The CDR3 length is 12 residues. For the CDR3, the DNA is TGTGCCAGCACTCCGCGCCAAGAGACCCAGTACTTC. Translation: CASTPRQETQYF.

The gene calls are TRBV2 and TRBJ2-5, with D perhaps TRBD1 (6 bases). Germline assignment: CDR1 SNHLY and CDR2 FYNNEI. The CDR3 has 14 amino acids. Trimming cost V 5 bases and J 4 bases, with 14 bases left between them. The CDR3 reads CASSFTGSGETQYF. The DNA for the CDR3 is TGTGCCAGCAGTTTCACAGGGTCAGGAGAGACCCAGTACTTC. Variable domain in full (rest from reference TRBV2 and TRBJ2-5): EPEVTQTPSHQVTQMGQEVILRCVPISNHLYFYWYRQILGQKVEFLVSFYNNEISEKSEIFDDQFSVERPDGSNFTLKIRSTKLEDSAMYFCASSFTGSGETQYFGPGTRLLVL.

The chain combines TRBV18 with TRBJ2-7, with a tentative D call TRBD2 (7 bases). The CDR3 length is 13 residues. Germline CDR1 and CDR2: KGHSH and LQKENI. With 5 bases removed from V and 2 bases from J, the gap between germline ends came to 10 bases. CDR3 sequence: CASSTGGPYEQYF. DNA of the CDR3: TGTGCCAGCTCAACCGGGGGGCCCTACGAGCAGTACTTC.

The J gene is TRBJ2-2, the V gene TRBV29-1; 13 nucleotides align to TRBD2. This CDR3 contains 15 residues. Per germline, CDR1 SQVTM and CDR2 ANQGSEA. V shed 5 bases and J 5 bases; nucleotides not matched to a gene: 5. CDR3 sequence reads: CSVPGLAGNTGELFF. The CDR3 DNA follows: TGCAGCGTTCCGGGACTAGCGGGAAATACCGGGGAGCTGTTTTTT.

About this clone: The sample contains more than one DNA sequence encoding this CDR3. The gene calls are TRBV6-5 and TRBJ2-7, with D tentatively TRBD2 (6 bases). V lost 3 bases to trimming and J lost 0 bases, with 9 bases between them. The CDR3 has 14 amino acids. Germline CDR1 is MNHEY and CDR2 is SVGAGI. Here the CDR3 reads CASSYGGPSYEQYF. Written as DNA, the CDR3 is TGTGCCAGCAGTTATGGAGGGCCCTCCTACGAGCAGTACTTC.